This entry is about one T cell receptor beta chain. This entry is derived from a study of blood T cell repertoires in COVID-19. The CDR3 contains 16 residues. Trimming cost V 2 bases and J 9 bases; bases outside gene matches: 14. CDR1 SNHLY and CDR2 FYNNEI come from the germline V gene. Here immunoSEQ multiplex PCR was the method, and the copy in TCRdb shows in-frame clones only, minus some. The table has approximately 480,000 clones, around 90% seen once; the top ten hold 0.7%. The chain combines TRBV2 with TRBJ2-5, with TRBD2 matching over 8 bases. The sample consisted of PBMCs or T cells enriched from blood (not recorded which). The receptor was derived from a woman younger than 30 who had recovered from COVID-19. Written as DNA, the CDR3 is TGTGCCAGCAGTGAATTGGGACTAGAATCTTCAGGGGCCCAGTACTTC. Amino acid sequence: CASSELGLESSGAQYF.